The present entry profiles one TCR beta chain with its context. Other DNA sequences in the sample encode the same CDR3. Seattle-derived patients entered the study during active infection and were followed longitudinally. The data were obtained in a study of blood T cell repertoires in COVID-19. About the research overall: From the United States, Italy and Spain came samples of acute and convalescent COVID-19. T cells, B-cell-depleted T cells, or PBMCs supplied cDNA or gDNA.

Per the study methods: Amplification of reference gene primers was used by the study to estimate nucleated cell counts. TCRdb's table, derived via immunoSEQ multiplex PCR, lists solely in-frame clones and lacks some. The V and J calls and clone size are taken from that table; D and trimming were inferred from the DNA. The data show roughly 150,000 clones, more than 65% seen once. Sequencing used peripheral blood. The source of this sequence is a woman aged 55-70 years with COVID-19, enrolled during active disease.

This CDR3 reads CASSSEETQYF. CDR3 nucleotides: TGTGCCAGCAGCTCTGAAGAGACCCAGTACTTC. The rearrangement links TRBV7-2 to TRBJ2-5, with unresolved D. Trimming took off 4 bases at V and 3 bases at J, with 3 bases between the two ends. This CDR3 spans 11 amino acids. Per the germline V gene, CDR1 is SGHTA and CDR2 is FQGNSA.